Listed here are 18 T cell receptor beta chains from one sample, sequenced in a study of a mutant IDH1 vaccine in newly diagnosed glioma. The method was immunoSEQ multiplex PCR; TCRdb's version includes in-frame clones alone and lacks a portion of them. This sample has over 80,000 clones, with about 90% found just once. Noted time point: baseline, week 1 (first vaccination visit). Treatment here: pre-vaccination baseline after standard-of-care therapy. The sequences come from PBMCs, collected from a glioma patient treated with radiotherapy, temozolomide or both. These receptors all come from a woman between 50 and 59 years old with glioma.

This sequence joins TRBV27 and TRBJ2-5; TRBD1 is a possible D gene (6 bases). The V and J ends lost 0 bases and 4 bases respectively, with 9 bases between them. Germline lookup yields CDR1 MNHEY and CDR2 SMNVEV (reference sequence). The CDR3 is 14 residues long. CDR3 in amino acids: CASSLSRRGETQYF. As DNA, the CDR3 is TGTGCCAGCAGTTTATCCCGCAGGGGAGAGACCCAGTACTTC.

The genes are TRBV4-1 and TRBJ2-3; the D gene could be TRBD1 or TRBD2 (5 bases each). V was shortened by 4 bases and J by 2 bases, with 19 bases between the two germline ends. This CDR3 comprises 17 residues. The germline CDR1 and CDR2 sequences are MGHRA and YSYEKL. CDR3 in amino acids: CASSPGPLRDFTDTQYF. In DNA, the CDR3 is TGCGCCAGCAGCCCGGGACCTTTGAGGGATTTCACAGATACGCAGTATTTT.

The gene calls are TRBV9 and TRBJ1-1; TRBD1 is a possible D gene (6 bases). Germline V gene data show CDR1 as SGDLS and CDR2 as YYNGEE. This CDR3 contains 14 residues. The germline V and J ends were trimmed by 0 bases and 1 base, with 7 bases remaining between them. In DNA, the CDR3 is TGTGCCAGCAGCGTAGTGGGACAGAACACTGAAGCTTTCTTT. This encodes CASSVVGQNTEAFF.

This clone was recorded once. One end of the junction is discordant with germline, which a read error may explain. This sequence joins TRBV7-3 and TRBJ1-2; possible D gene TRBD1, 5 bases. The CDR3 is made up of 14 amino acids. In germline, CDR1 is SGHTA, CDR2 FQGTGA. The CDR3 region is CASSLTGTIDGYTF. Here the CDR3 DNA reads TGTGCCAGCAGCCTAACCGGGACTATTGATGGCTACACCTTC.

This rearrangement joins TRBV6-5 to TRBJ2-5, with 9 bases lining up with TRBD1. TRBJ2-7 explains the end of the DNA better; the J call may be wrong. CDR3 length: 16 residues. The germline CDR1 and CDR2 sequences are MNHEY and SVGAGI. This CDR3 reads CASSYFATGGTYEQYF. CDR3 in DNA: TGTGCCAGCAGTTACTTCGCGACAGGGGGTACCTACGAGCAGTACTTC.

The chain carries TRBV2 and TRBJ2-7; D ambiguous. CDR3 length equals 12 residues. V lost 6 bases and J lost 2, with 8 bases in between. Germline V gene lookup returns CDR1 SNHLY and CDR2 FYNNEI. Here the CDR3 DNA reads TGTGCCAGCAGGGTCGGTCCCTACGAGCAGTACTTC. Its translation is CASRVGPYEQYF.

The chain couples TRBV5-1 to TRBJ2-5; 14 positions match TRBD2. There are 15 residues in the CDR3. The V segment lost 2 bases and the J segment 5 bases; nucleotides outside the gene matches: 2. CDR1 is SGHRS and CDR2 is YFSETQ in the germline V gene. In DNA form, the CDR3 reads TGCGCCAGCAGCTTTGGGACTAGCGGGAGTGAGACCCAGTACTTC. Protein product: CASSFGTSGSETQYF.

V and J are TRBV5-1 and TRBJ2-5; 9 bases line up with TRBD2. The germline CDR1 and CDR2 sequences are SGHRS and YFSETQ. V shed 2 bases, J shed 5 bases, and the junction held 4 bases outside the gene matches. The CDR3 consists of 14 residues. The CDR3 spells CASSFPSGTETQYF. The DNA of the CDR3 is TGCGCCAGCAGCTTCCCTAGCGGGACGGAGACCCAGTACTTC.

J is TRBJ1-5 and V is TRBV7-9; D unclear. There are 15 residues in the CDR3. The V gene lost 5 bases and the J gene lost 0 bases, with 11 bases spanning the gap. CDR1 and CDR2 from the germline V gene are SEHNR and FQNEAQ (reference sequence). CDR3 nucleotides: TGTGCCAGCAGCCCTCTCGGGGATAGCAATCAGCCCCAGCATTTT. This encodes CASSPLGDSNQPQHF.

This chain joins TRBV5-1 and TRBJ1-1; 8 nucleotides align to TRBD1. The CDR3 spans 15 residues. Germline V gene sequence: CDR1 SGHRS, CDR2 YFSETQ. V gave up 4 bases and J gave up 0 bases; unmatched junction bases: 5. The CDR3 bases are TGCGCCAGCAGCCAAGGGACAGGTATGAACACTGAAGCTTTCTTT. Translating it yields CASSQGTGMNTEAFF.

The chain links TRBV9 to TRBJ1-3; D unclear. Trimming stripped 3 bases from V and 0 bases from J, with 7 bases between. The CDR3 is 14 residues long. Germline V CDR1 and CDR2: SGDLS, YYNGEE. CDR3 residues: CASSEVTSGNTIYF. CDR3 nucleotide sequence: TGTGCCAGCAGCGAGGTTACCTCTGGAAACACCATATATTTT.

This rearrangement joins TRBV6-6 to TRBJ1-4; D is possibly TRBD1 (5 bases). The CDR3 is made up of 15 amino acids. Trimming stripped 5 bases from V and 0 bases from J, with 10 bases between. Germline CDR1 is MNHNY and CDR2 is SVGAGI (reference sequence). CDR3 DNA sequence: TGTGCCAGCAGTCCTGACAGACCAACTAATGAAAAACTGTTTTTT. This sequence encodes CASSPDRPTNEKLFF.

The rearrangement links TRBV6-1 to TRBJ2-1, with a tentative D call TRBD2 (5 bases). Germline V gene data show CDR1 as MNHNS and CDR2 as SASEGT. V lost 1 base and J lost 6, with 13 bases in between. This CDR3 region has 15 residues. CDR3: CASSEGSGYTNEQFF. CDR3 DNA sequence: TGTGCCAGCAGTGAAGGTTCGGGGTATACCAATGAGCAGTTCTTC.

The chain recombines TRBV28 with TRBJ2-7, with TRBD2 matching 9 bases. This CDR3 is 17 amino acids long. Germline CDR1 reads MDHEN; CDR2 reads SYDVKM. V shed 5 bases, J shed 5 bases, and the junction held 16 bases outside the gene matches. CDR3 coding DNA: TGTGCCAGCAGTCGAGGATGGAGTAGCGGGAGTCGTAACGAGCAGTACTTC. This gives the protein CASSRGWSSGSRNEQYF.

This clone appeared a single time. The rearrangement links TRBV28 to TRBJ2-7; 8 bases line up with TRBD2. V gave up 6 bases and J gave up 0 bases; unmatched junction bases: 10. Germline V gene sequence: CDR1 MDHEN, CDR2 SYDVKM. The CDR3 is made up of 16 amino acids. CDR3 protein: CASSGWSGTSSYEQYF. In DNA, the CDR3 is TGTGCCAGCAGCGGGTGGAGCGGGACTAGCTCCTACGAGCAGTACTTC.

The CDR3 reads CASSAGTGAVYEQYF. In nucleotides, the CDR3 is TGTGCCAGCAGCGCCGGGACAGGGGCCGTTTACGAGCAGTACTTC. V gene TRBV9 combines with J gene TRBJ2-7; 10 positions agree with TRBD1. CDR1 and CDR2 from the germline V gene are SGDLS and YYNGEE. The CDR3 sequence is 15 residues long. V was pared by 3 bases and J by 4 bases, with 7 bases of the junction left unmatched. Variable domain in full (rest from reference TRBV9 and TRBJ2-7): DSGVTQTPKHLITATGQRVTLRCSPRSGDLSVYWYQQSLDQGLQFLIQYYNGEERAKGNILERFSAQQFPDLHSELNLSSLELGDSALYFCASSAGTGAVYEQYFGPGTRLTVT.

This clone has a handful of counts. The chain recombines TRBV6-1 with TRBJ1-3, with TRBD1 matching over 7 bases. V lost 0 bases, J lost 4 bases, and 9 bases stayed unmatched. Looked up from germline, CDR1 is MNHNS and CDR2 is SASEGT. The CDR3 sequence is 17 residues long. The CDR3 loop reads CASSEALQGSSGNTIYF. DNA of the CDR3: TGTGCCAGCAGTGAAGCTCTACAGGGGTCTTCCGGAAACACCATATATTTT.

The chain uses TRBV6-1 and TRBJ2-3, with 9 nucleotides matching TRBD2. The V gene's germline CDR1 is MNHNS and CDR2 SASEGT. The CDR3 loop spans 16 amino acids. V dropped 2 bases and J dropped 3; count of bases not matched to a gene: 6. CDR3: CASSESAGGFTDTQYF. CDR3 nucleotides: TGTGCCAGCAGTGAATCAGCGGGAGGTTTTACAGATACGCAGTATTTT.